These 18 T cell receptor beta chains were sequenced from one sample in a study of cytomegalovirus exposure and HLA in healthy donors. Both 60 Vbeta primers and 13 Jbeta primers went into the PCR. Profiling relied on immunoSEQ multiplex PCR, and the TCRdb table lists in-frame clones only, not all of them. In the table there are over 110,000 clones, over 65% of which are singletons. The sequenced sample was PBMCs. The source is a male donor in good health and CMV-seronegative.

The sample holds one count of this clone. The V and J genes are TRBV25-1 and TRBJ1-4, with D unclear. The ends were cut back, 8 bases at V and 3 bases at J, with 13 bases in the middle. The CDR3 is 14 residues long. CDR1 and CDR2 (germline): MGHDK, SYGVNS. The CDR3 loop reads CASEAGWPNEKLFF. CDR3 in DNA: TGTGCCAGCGAGGCGGGGTGGCCTAATGAAAAACTGTTTTTT.

CDR3 protein: CATSRSGHSTYEQYF. In nucleotides, the CDR3 is TGTGCCACCAGCCGCTCAGGACACTCAACCTACGAGCAGTACTTC. This chain connects TRBV15 to TRBJ2-5; D is possibly TRBD1 (5 bases). The assigned J gene may be wrong: the sequence end matches TRBJ2-7 better. The CDR3 consists of 15 residues. CDR1 is LNHNV, CDR2 YYDKDF, per germline (reference sequence).

The CDR3 DNA follows: TGTGCCACATCGGCGGGGGCTTCCTACGAGCAGTACTTC. Its protein is CATSAGASYEQYF. This sequence joins TRBV6-5 and TRBJ2-7, with TRBD2 as a possible D gene (7 bases). Per the germline V gene, CDR1 is MNHEY and CDR2 is SVGAGI. This CDR3 contains 13 residues. Trimming took off 10 bases at V and 1 base at J, with 14 bases between the two ends.

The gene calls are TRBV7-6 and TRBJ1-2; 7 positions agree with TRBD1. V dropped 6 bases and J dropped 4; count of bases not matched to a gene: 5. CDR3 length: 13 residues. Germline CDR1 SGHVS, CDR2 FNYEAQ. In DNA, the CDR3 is TGTGCCAGCAGTCCGACAGGGTTCTATGGCTACACCTTC. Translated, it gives CASSPTGFYGYTF.

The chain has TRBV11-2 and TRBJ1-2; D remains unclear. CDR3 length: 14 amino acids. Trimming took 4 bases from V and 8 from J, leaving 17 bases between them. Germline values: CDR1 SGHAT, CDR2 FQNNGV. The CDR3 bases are TGTGCCAGCAGCTCACTCTCACCAGGACTAGGCTACACCTTC. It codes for CASSSLSPGLGYTF.

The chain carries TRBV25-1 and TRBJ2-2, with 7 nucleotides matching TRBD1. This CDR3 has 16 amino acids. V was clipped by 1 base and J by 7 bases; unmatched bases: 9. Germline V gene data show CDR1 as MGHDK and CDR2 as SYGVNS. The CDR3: CASSEFDRVELGELFF. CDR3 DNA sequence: TGTGCCAGCAGTGAATTCGACAGGGTAGAACTCGGGGAGCTGTTTTTT. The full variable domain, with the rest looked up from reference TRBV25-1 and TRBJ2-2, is EADIYQTPRYLVIGTGKKITLECSQTMGHDKMYWYQQDPGMELHLIHYSYGVNSTEKGDLSSESTVSRIRTEHFPLTLESARPSHTSQYLCASSEFDRVELGELFFGEGSRLTVL.

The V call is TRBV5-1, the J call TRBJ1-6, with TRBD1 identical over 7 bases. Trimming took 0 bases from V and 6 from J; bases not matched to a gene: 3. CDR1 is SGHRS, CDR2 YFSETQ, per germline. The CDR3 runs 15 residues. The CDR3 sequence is CASSLGAGGNSPLHF. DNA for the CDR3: TGCGCCAGCAGCTTGGGTGCAGGGGGTAATTCACCCCTCCACTTT.

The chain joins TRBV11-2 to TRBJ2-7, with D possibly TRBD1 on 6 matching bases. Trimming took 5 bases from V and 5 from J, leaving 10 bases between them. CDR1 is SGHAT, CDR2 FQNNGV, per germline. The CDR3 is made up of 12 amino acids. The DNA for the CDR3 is TGTGCCAGCAGCAGGACAGAAAACGAGCAGTACTTC. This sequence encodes CASSRTENEQYF.

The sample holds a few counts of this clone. Here the CDR3 DNA reads TGTGCCAGCAGTTACGGAGACAGGGACTACGAGCAGTACTTC. It specifies CASSYGDRDYEQYF. The chain combines TRBV6-5 with TRBJ2-7; 7 bases line up with TRBD1. J was trimmed by 3 bases and V by 2 bases; bases with no gene match: 4. CDR3 length equals 14 residues. Germline V gene sequence: CDR1 MNHEY, CDR2 SVGAGI.

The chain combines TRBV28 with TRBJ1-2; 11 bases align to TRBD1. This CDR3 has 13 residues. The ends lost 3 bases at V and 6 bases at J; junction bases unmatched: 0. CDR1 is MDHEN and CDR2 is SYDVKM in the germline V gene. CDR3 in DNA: TGTGCCAGCAGTTTGGGACAGGGGGATGGCTACACCTTC. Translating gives CASSLGQGDGYTF.

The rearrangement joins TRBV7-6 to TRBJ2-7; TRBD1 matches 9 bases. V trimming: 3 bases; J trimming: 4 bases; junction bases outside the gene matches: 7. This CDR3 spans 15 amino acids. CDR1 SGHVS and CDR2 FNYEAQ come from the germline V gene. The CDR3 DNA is TGTGCCAGCAGCTTTGGACAGGGGACTGGGTACGAGCAGTACTTC. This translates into CASSFGQGTGYEQYF.

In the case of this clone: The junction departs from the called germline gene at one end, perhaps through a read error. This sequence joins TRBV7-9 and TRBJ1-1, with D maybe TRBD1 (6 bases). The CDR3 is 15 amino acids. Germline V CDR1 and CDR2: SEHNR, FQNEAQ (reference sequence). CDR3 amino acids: CSSSLAGAASTEAFF. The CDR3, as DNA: TGTTCCAGCAGCTTAGCAGGGGCGGCGAGCACTGAAGCTTTCTTT.

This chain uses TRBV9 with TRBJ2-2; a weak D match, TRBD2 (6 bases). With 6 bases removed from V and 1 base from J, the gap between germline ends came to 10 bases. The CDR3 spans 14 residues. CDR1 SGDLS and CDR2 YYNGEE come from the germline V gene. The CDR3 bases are TGTGCCAGCAATAGCGGAGTGAACACCGGGGAGCTGTTTTTT. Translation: CASNSGVNTGELFF.

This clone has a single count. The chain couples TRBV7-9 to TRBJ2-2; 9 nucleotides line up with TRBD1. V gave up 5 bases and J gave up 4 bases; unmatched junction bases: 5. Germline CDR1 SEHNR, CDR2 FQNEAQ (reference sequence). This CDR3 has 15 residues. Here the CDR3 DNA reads TGTGCCAGCAGCCTCGGGACAGGGCCCACCGGGGAGCTGTTTTTT. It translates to CASSLGTGPTGELFF.

In nucleotides, the CDR3 is TGTGCCAGCAGTTACTCGGACAGATCCCCCTACGAGCAGTACTTC. Protein sequence: CASSYSDRSPYEQYF. V usage is TRBV6-5 and J usage is TRBJ2-7; D possibly corresponds to TRBD1 (6 bases). Looked up from germline, CDR1 is MNHEY and CDR2 is SVGAGI. Trimming stripped 0 bases from V and 2 bases from J, with 11 bases between. CDR3 length equals 15 residues.

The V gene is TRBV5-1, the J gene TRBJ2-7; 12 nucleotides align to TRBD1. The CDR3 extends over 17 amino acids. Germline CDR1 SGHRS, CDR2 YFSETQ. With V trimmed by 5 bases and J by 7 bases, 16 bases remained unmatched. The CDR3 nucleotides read TGCGCCAGCAGAGACGGGACAGGGGGCGGGGGTCCTCTGGAGCAGTACTTC. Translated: CASRDGTGGGGPLEQYF.

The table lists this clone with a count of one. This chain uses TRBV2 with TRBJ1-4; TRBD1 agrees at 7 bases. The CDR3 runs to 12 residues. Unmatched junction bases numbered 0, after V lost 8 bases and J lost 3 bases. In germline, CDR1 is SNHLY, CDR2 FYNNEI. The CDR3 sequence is CASQGANEKLFF. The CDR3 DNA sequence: TGTGCCAGCCAGGGGGCTAATGAAAAACTGTTTTTT.

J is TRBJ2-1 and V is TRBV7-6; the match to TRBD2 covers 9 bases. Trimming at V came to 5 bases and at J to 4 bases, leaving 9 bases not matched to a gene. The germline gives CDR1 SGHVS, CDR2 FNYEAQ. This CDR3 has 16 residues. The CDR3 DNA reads TGTGCCAGCAGCCCAACAGCGGGAGGCTATTACAATGAGCAGTTCTTC. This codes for CASSPTAGGYYNEQFF.